Below are 9 T cell receptor beta chains sequenced from a single sample in a study of T cells after yellow fever vaccination. TCRdb redid the calling of the 5' RACE reads with MiXCR, one entry per CDR3 protein. The sample includes hundreds of thousands of distinct CDR3 sequences, 15% to 20% of them seen just once. The sequences come from PBMCs, collected 15 days after the yellow fever booster vaccination. These TCRs come from a young man who received the YFV17D yellow fever vaccine.

The chain links TRBV29-1 to TRBJ2-3; unclear D gene. Germline assignment: CDR1 SQVTM and CDR2 ANQGSEA. V lost 8 bases and J lost 2, with 14 bases in between. The CDR3 is 13 residues long. CDR3 nucleotide sequence: TGCAGCATCAGTTTTCTGAACACAGATACGCAGTATTTT. Translating gives CSISFLNTDTQYF.

The chain combines TRBV29-1 with TRBJ2-5; 13 nucleotides align to TRBD2. Germline V CDR1 and CDR2: SQVTM, ANQGSEA. The CDR3 contains 14 residues. V trimming: 5 bases; J trimming: 5 bases; junction bases outside the gene matches: 5. DNA for the CDR3: TGCAGCGTTAGAGGGACTAGCGGGAAGGAGACCCAGTACTTC. It is translated as CSVRGTSGKETQYF.

In its sample, this clonotype was seen a few times. This chain links TRBV11-2 with TRBJ2-1; D possibly corresponds to TRBD2 (6 bases). The V and J ends lost 1 base and 7 bases respectively, with 11 bases between them. Germline CDR1 reads SGHAT; CDR2 reads FQNNGV. The CDR3 is 14 amino acids. CDR3 in amino acids: CASSLAGVRNEQFF. The DNA for the CDR3 is TGTGCCAGCAGCTTAGCGGGAGTGAGGAATGAGCAGTTCTTC.

This clonotype was seen at least ten times. The chain uses TRBV5-1 and TRBJ1-1; 7 positions match TRBD1. Germline values: CDR1 SGHRS, CDR2 YFSETQ. The V and J ends lost 2 bases and 3 bases, in that order; junction bases with no gene match: 1. The CDR3 loop spans 13 amino acids. The CDR3 nucleotides are TGCGCCAGCAGCTTTACAGGGGACACTGAAGCTTTCTTT. Protein: CASSFTGDTEAFF.

This clonotype has only a few counts. Written as DNA, the CDR3 is TGTGCCAGCAGTTTTAACAGGCCCAATCAGCCCCAGCATTTT. This translates into CASSFNRPNQPQHF. This chain connects TRBV12-3 or TRBV12-4 to TRBJ1-5, with a possible D match to TRBD1 (5 bases). The V end was cut by 3 bases, the J end by 3 bases, with 9 bases between. This CDR3 has 14 amino acids.

The chain links TRBV6-5 to TRBJ2-1, with TRBD2 matching 9 bases. Germline values: CDR1 MNHEY, CDR2 SVGAGI. This CDR3 contains 15 residues. V shed 6 bases, J shed 8 bases, and the junction held 11 bases outside the gene matches. The CDR3 DNA follows: TGTGCCAGCAGCTTGGGAGGCGGGAGGGCGGATGAGCAGTTCTTC. Residues: CASSLGGGRADEQFF.

This clonotype has a handful of counts. The V call is TRBV7-8, the J call TRBJ1-6; D remains ambiguous. CDR3 length: 13 amino acids. CDR1 and CDR2 from the germline V gene are SGHVS and FQNEAQ. V lost 5 bases and J lost 6, with 8 bases in between. CDR3 nucleotide sequence: TGTGCCAGCAGCCCCCTTCTTAATTCACCCCTCCACTTT. This encodes CASSPLLNSPLHF.

The gene calls are TRBV27 and TRBJ2-7; D is perhaps TRBD1 (5 bases). V was cut by 9 bases and J by 2 bases, with 14 bases left in between. This CDR3 contains 13 residues. Germline CDR1 reads MNHEY; CDR2 reads SMNVEV (reference sequence). The CDR3 loop reads CARSPGYAYEQYF. CDR3 sequence (DNA): TGTGCCAGAAGTCCAGGGTACGCCTACGAGCAGTACTTC.

This clonotype showed up just a few times. The V call is TRBV28, the J call TRBJ2-7; possibly TRBD1 or TRBD2 for D (5 bases each). V shed 3 bases and J shed 0 bases, with 18 bases lying between them. Germline assignment: CDR1 MDHEN and CDR2 SYDVKM. The CDR3 is made up of 17 amino acids. For the CDR3, the DNA is TGTGCCAGCAGTTTTGGTCTCGGGACCGTAAGCTCCTACGAGCAGTACTTC. Amino acid sequence: CASSFGLGTVSSYEQYF.